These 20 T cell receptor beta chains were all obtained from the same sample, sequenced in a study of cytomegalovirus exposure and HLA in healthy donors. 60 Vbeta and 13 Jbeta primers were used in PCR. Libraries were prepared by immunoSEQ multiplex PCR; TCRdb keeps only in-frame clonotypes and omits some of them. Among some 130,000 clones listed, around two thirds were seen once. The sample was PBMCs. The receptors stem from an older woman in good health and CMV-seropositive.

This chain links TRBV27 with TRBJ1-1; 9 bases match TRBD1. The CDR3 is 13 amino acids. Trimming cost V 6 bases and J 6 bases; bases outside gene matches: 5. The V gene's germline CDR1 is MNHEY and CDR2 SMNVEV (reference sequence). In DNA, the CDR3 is TGTGCCAGCAGGGGACAGGGCGCCGCTGAAGCTTTCTTT. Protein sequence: CASRGQGAAEAFF.

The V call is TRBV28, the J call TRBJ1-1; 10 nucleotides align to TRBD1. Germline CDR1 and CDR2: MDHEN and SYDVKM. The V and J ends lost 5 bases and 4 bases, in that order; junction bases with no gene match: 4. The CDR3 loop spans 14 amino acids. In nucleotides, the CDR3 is TGTGCCAGCAGTCCGCGGACAGGGGGCACTGAAGCTTTCTTT. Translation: CASSPRTGGTEAFF.

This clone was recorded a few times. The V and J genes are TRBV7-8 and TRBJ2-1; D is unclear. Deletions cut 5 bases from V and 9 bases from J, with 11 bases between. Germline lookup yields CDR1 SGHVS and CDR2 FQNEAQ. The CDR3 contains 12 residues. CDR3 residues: CASSHRVGEQFF. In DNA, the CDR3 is TGTGCCAGCAGCCACAGAGTCGGTGAGCAGTTCTTC.

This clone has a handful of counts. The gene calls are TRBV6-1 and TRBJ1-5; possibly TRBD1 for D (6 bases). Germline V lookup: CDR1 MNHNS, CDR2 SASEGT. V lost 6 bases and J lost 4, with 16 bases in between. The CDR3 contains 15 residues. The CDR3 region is CASSFRTASNQPQHF. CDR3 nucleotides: TGTGCCAGCAGCTTTAGGACAGCTTCGAATCAGCCCCAGCATTTT.

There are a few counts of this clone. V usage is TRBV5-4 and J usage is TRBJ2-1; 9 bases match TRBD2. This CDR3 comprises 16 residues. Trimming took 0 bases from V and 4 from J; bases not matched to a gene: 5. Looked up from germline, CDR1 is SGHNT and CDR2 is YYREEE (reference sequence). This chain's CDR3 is CASSLGDSGGYNEQFF. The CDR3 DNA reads TGTGCCAGCAGCTTGGGTGATAGCGGGGGTTACAATGAGCAGTTCTTC.

In DNA form, the CDR3 reads TGTGCTAGTGGTCCCCGTGGGGCCAGTGACCTGCAGTACTTC. This gives the protein CASGPRGASDLQYF. The rearrangement joins TRBV12-5 to TRBJ2-7; D possibly corresponds to TRBD1 (5 bases). This CDR3 is 14 amino acids long. The V end was cut by 5 bases, the J end by 9 bases, with 20 bases between. Germline values: CDR1 LGHNT, CDR2 FRNRAP.

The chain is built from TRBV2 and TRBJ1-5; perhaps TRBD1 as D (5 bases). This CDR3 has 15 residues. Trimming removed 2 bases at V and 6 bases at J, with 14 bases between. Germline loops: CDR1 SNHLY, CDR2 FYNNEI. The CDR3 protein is CASSESNRYGQPQHF. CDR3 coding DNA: TGTGCCAGCAGTGAAAGTAACAGGTATGGTCAGCCCCAGCATTTT.

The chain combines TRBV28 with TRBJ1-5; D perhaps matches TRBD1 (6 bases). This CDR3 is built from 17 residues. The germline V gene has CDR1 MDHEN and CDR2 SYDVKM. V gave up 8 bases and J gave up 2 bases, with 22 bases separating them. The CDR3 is CASEKNTGTRGNQPQHF. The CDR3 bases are TGTGCCAGCGAGAAAAATACAGGGACGAGGGGCAATCAGCCCCAGCATTTT.

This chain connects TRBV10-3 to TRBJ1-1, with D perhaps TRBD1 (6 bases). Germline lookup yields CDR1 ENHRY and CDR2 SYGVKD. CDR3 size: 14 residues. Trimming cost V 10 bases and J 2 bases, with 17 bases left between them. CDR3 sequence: CASTPGALNTEAFF. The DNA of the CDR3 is TGTGCCAGTACTCCAGGGGCTCTTAACACTGAAGCTTTCTTT.

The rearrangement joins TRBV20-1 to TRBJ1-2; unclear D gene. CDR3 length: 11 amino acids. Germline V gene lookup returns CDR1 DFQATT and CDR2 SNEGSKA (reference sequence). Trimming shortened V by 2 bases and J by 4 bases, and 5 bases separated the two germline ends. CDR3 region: CSARYSYGYTF. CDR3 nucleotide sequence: TGCAGTGCTAGATATAGCTATGGCTACACCTTC.

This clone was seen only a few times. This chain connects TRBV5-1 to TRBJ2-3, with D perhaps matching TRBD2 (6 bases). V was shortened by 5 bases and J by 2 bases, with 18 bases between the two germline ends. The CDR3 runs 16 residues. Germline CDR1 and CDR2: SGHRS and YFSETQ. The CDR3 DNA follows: TGCGCCAGCAGTACCGGGACTCGTACTAACACAGATACGCAGTATTTT. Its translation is CASSTGTRTNTDTQYF.

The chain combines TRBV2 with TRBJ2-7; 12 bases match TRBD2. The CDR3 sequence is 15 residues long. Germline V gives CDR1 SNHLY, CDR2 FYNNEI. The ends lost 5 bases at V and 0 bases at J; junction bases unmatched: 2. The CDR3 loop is CASSRTSGNSYEQYF. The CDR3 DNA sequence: TGTGCCAGCAGTCGGACTAGCGGGAACTCCTACGAGCAGTACTTC.

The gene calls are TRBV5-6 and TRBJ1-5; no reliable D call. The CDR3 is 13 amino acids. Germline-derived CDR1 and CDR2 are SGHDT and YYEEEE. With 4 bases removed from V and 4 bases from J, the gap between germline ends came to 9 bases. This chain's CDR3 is CASSPAGNQPQHF. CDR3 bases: TGTGCCAGCAGCCCTGCGGGGAATCAGCCCCAGCATTTT.

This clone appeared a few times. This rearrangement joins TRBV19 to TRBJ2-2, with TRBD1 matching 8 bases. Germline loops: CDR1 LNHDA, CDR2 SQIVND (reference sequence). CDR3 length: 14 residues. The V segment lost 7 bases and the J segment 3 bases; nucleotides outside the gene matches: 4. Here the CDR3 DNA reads TGTGCCAGTAAGCGACAGGGGCACACCGGGGAGCTGTTTTTT. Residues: CASKRQGHTGELFF.

This chain's CDR3 is CASSLAASNTGELFF. CDR3 nucleotide sequence: TGTGCCAGCAGCTTGGCCGCGTCGAACACCGGGGAGCTGTTTTTT. The chain uses TRBV5-4 and TRBJ2-2, with D unresolved. This CDR3 contains 15 residues. Between the trimmed V and J ends, which lost 0 bases and 0 bases, there was a span of 6 bases. CDR1 and CDR2 from the germline V gene are SGHNT and YYREEE (reference sequence).

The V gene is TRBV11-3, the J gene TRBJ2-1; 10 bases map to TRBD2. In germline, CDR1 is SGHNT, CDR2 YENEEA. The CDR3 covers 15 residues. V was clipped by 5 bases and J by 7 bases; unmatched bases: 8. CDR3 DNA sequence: TGTGCCAGCAGCGAAAGACTAGCGGGTGGTAATGAGCAGTTCTTC. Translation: CASSERLAGGNEQFF.

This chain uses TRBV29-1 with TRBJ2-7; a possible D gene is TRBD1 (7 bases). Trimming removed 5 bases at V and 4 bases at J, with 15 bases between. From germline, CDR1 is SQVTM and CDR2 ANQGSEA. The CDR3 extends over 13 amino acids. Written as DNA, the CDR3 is TGCAGCGTTTCTCAGGGGGGCGGTTACGAGCAGTACTTC. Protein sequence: CSVSQGGGYEQYF.

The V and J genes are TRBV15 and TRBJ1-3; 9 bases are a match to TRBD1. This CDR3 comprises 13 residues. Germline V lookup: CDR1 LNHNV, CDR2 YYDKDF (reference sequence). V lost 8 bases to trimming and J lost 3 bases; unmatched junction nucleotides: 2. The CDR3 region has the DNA TGTGCCACCGAGGACAGGGGTGGAAACACCATATATTTT. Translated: CATEDRGGNTIYF.

Here the CDR3 reads CASSQEGGQGNPQHF. The CDR3 nucleotides are TGTGCCAGCAGCCAAGAAGGGGGACAGGGAAATCCCCAGCATTTT. The chain carries TRBV4-2 and TRBJ1-5; 9 positions agree with TRBD1. Germline assignment: CDR1 LGHNA and CDR2 YNFKEQ. The V and J ends lost 0 bases and 10 bases, in that order; junction bases with no gene match: 7. The CDR3 has 15 amino acids.

CDR3 sequence reads: CSVDRGLNTEAFF. Written as DNA, the CDR3 is TGCAGCGTTGATCGGGGATTGAACACTGAAGCTTTCTTT. The rearrangement joins TRBV29-1 to TRBJ1-1; D remains ambiguous. The CDR3 spans 13 residues. The germline V and J ends were trimmed by 3 bases and 0 bases, with 8 bases remaining between them. Germline V gives CDR1 SQVTM, CDR2 ANQGSEA.